This T cell receptor (beta chain) was profiled in a study of T cell changes during pregnancy in multiple sclerosis. The data were produced by immunoSEQ multiplex PCR, yet TCRdb's version contains in-frame clones alone and is incomplete. The sample records about 64,000 clones, around 96% being singletons. Germline CDR1 reads LNHDA; CDR2 reads SQIVND (reference sequence). CDR3 length equals 15 residues. V lost 6 bases to trimming and J lost 4 bases; unmatched junction nucleotides: 11. This sequence originates from a female donor with multiple sclerosis, enrolled in a pregnancy study. The chain is built from TRBV19 and TRBJ2-7, with 8 positions matching TRBD1. The sample here was CD8+ T cells from peripheral blood mononuclear cells, taken after pregnancy. CDR3 in DNA: TGTGCCAGTAGCGTACGACAGGGGATTTGGTACGAGCAGTACTTC. Translation: CASSVRQGIWYEQYF.